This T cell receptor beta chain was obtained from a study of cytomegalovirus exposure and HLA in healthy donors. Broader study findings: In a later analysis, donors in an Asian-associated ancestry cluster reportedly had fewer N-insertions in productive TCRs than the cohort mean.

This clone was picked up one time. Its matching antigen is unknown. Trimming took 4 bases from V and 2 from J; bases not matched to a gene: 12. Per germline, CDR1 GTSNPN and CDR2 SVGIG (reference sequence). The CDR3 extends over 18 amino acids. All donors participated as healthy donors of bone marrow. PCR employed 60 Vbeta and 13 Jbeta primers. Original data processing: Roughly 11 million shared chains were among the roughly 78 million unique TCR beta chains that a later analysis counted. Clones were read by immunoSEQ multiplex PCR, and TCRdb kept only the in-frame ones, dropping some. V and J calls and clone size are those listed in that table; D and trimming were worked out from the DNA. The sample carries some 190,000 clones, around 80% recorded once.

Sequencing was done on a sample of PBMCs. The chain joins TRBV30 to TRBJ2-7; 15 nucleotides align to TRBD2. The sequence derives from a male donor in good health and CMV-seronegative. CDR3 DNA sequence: TGTGCCTGGAACTCAGCCGGGACTAGCGGGGGGCTAGCCTACGAGCAGTACTTC. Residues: CAWNSAGTSGGLAYEQYF.